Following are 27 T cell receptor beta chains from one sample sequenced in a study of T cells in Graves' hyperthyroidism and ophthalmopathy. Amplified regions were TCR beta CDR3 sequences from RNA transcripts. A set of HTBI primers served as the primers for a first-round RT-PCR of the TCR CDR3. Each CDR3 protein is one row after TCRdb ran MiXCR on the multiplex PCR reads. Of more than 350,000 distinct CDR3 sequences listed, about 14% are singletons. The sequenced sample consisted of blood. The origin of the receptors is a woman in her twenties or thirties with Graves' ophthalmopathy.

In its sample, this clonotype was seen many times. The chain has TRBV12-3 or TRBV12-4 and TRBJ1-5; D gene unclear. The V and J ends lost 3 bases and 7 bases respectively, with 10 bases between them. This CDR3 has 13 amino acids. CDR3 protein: CASSLLKAQPQHF. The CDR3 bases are TGTGCCAGCAGTTTGTTAAAGGCACAGCCCCAGCATTTT.

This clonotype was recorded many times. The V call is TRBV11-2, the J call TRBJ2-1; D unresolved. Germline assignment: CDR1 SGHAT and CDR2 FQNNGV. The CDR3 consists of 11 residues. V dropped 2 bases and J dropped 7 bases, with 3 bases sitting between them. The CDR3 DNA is TGTGCCAGCAGCTTATTTAATGAGCAGTTCTTC. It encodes CASSLFNEQFF.

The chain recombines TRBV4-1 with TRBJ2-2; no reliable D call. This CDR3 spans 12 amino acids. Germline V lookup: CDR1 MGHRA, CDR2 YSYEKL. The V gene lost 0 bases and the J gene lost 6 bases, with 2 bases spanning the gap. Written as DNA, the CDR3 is TGCGCCAGCAGCCAAGAAGCCGGGGAGCTGTTTTTT. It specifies CASSQEAGELFF.

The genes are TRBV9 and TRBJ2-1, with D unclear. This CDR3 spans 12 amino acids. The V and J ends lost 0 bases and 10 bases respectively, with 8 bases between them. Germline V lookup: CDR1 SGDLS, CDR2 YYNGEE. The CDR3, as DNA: TGTGCCAGCAGCGTAGATATGAAGGAGCAGTTCTTC. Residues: CASSVDMKEQFF. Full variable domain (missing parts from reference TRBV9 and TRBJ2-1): DSGVTQTPKHLITATGQRVTLRCSPRSGDLSVYWYQQSLDQGLQFLIQYYNGEERAKGNILERFSAQQFPDLHSELNLSSLELGDSALYFCASSVDMKEQFFGPGTRLTVL.

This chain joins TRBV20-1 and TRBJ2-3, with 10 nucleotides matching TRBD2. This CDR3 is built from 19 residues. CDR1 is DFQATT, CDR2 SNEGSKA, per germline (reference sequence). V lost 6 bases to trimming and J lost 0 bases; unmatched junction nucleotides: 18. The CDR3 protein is CSAEPRFLIAGGSTDTQYF. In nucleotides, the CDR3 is TGCAGTGCCGAACCGAGGTTCCTTATAGCGGGGGGAAGCACAGATACGCAGTATTTT.

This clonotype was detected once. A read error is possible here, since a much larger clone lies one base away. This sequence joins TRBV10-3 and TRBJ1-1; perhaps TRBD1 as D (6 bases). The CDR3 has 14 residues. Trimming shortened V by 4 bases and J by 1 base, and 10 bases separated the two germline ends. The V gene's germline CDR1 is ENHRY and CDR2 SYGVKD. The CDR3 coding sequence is TGTGCCATCAGTGGGTCGGGACAGAACACTGAAGCTTTCTTT. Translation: CAISGSGQNTEAFF.

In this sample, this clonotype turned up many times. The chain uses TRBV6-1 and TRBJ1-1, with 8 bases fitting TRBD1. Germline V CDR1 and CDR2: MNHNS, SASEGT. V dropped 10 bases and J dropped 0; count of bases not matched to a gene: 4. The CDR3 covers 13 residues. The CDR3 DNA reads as TGTGCCACCCGGACAGGGATGAACACTGAAGCTTTCTTT. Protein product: CATRTGMNTEAFF.

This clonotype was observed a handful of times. The CDR3 bases are TGTGCCAGCAGCCCTGAAGCCTCTCGCCCCTTCGAGCAGTACTTC. This sequence encodes CASSPEASRPFEQYF. J is TRBJ2-7 and V is TRBV7-6; D is unresolved. V was clipped by 5 bases and J by 6 bases, with 20 bases between them. The CDR3 is 15 amino acids. Looked up from germline, CDR1 is SGHVS and CDR2 is FNYEAQ.

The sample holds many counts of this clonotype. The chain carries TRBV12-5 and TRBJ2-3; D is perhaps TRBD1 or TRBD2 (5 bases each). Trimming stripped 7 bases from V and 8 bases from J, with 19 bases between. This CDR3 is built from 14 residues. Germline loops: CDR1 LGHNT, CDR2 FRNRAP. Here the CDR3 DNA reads TGTGCTAGTGTCCTCGATTGGGACGGAGGTACGCAGTATTTT. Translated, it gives CASVLDWDGGTQYF.

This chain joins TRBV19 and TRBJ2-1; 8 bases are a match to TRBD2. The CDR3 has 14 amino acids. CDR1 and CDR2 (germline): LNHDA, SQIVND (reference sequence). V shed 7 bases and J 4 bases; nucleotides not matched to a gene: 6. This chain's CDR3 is CASTGGGPYNEQFF. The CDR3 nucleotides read TGTGCCAGTACTGGCGGGGGGCCATACAATGAGCAGTTCTTC.

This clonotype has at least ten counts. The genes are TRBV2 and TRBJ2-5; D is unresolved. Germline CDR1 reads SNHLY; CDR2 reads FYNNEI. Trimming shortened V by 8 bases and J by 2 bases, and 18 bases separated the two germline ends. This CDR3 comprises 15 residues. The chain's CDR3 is CASRPIGDIQETQYF. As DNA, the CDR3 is TGTGCCAGCCGCCCCATAGGCGACATACAAGAGACCCAGTACTTC.

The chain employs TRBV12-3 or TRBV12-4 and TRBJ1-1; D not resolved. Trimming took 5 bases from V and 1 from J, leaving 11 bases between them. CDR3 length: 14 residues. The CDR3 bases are TGTGCCAGCAGTCCCCGTTCGGGGAACACTGAAGCTTTCTTT. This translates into CASSPRSGNTEAFF.

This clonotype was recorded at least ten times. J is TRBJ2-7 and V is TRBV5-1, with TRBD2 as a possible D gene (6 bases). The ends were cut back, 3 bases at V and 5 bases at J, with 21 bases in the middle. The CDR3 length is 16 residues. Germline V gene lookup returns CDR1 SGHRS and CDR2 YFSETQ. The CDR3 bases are TGCGCCAGCAGCTGCAACCGGGACTGTAGGTTGGACGAGCAGTACTTC. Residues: CASSCNRDCRLDEQYF.

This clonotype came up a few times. The CDR3 spells CSVVIEGYGYTF. The CDR3 DNA sequence: TGCAGCGTTGTCATTGAAGGGTATGGCTACACCTTC. V gene TRBV29-1 combines with J gene TRBJ1-2, with unresolved D. Germline V lookup: CDR1 SQVTM, CDR2 ANQGSEA. Trimming removed 4 bases at V and 5 bases at J, with 11 bases between. This CDR3 is built from 12 residues.

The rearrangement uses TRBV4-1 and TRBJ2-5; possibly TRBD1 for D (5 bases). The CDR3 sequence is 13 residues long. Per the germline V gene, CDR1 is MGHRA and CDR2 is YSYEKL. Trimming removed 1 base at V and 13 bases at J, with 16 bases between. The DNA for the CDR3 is TGCGCCAGCAGCCAAGTTCAGGGTTCGTTTCTGTACTTC. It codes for CASSQVQGSFLYF.

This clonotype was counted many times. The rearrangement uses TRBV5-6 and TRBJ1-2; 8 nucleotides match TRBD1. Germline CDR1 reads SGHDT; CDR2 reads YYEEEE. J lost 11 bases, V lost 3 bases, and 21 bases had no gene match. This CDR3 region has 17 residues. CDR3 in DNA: TGTGCCAGCAGCTCAGGGGGCGCGGAGGATTTGTTCTCGCCTTACACCTTC. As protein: CASSSGGAEDLFSPYTF.

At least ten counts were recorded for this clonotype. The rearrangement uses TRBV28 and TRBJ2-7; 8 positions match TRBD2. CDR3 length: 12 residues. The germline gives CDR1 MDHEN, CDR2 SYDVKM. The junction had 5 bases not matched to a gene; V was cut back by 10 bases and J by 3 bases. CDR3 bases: TGTGCCACCAACCGGGGGGGCTACGAGCAGTACTTC. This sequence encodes CATNRGGYEQYF.

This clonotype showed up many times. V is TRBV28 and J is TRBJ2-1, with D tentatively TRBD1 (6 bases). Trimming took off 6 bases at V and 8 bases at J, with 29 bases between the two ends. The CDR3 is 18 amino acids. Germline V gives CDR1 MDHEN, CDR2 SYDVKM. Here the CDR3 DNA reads TGTGCCAGCAGCTTTAATCTGGACAGTTTCTCCTCCGGCCATGAGCAGTTCTTC. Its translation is CASSFNLDSFSSGHEQFF. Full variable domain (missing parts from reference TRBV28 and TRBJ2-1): DVKVTQSSRYLVKRTGEKVFLECVQDMDHENMFWYRQDPGLGLRLIYFSYDVKMKEKGDIPEGYSVSREKKERFSLILESASTNQTSMYLCASSFNLDSFSSGHEQFFGPGTRLTVL.

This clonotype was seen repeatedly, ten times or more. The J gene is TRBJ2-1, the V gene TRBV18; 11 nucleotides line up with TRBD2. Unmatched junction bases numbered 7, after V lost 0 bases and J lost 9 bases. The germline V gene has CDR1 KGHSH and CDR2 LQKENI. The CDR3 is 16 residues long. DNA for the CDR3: TGTGCCAGCTCACCACCTGGTAGCGGGGGGGCGAGTGAGCAGTTCTTC. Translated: CASSPPGSGGASEQFF. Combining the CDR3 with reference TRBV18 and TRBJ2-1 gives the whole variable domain NAGVMQNPRHLVRRRGQEARLRCSPMKGHSHVYWYRQLPEEGLKFMVYLQKENIIDESGMPKERFSAEFPKEGPSILRIQQVVRGDSAAYFCASSPPGSGGASEQFFGPGTRLTVL.

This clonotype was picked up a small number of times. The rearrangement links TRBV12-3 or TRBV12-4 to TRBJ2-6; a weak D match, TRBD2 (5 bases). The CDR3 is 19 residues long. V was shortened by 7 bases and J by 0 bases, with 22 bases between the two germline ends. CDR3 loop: CASTKKRTVILSGANVLTF. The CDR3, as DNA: TGTGCCAGCACGAAAAAGCGGACGGTAATTCTCTCTGGGGCCAACGTCCTGACTTTC.

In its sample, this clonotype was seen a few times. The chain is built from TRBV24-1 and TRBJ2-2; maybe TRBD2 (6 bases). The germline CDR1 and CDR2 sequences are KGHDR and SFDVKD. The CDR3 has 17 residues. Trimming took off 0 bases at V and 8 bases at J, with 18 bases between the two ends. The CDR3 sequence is CATSDLPMAGTIGELFF. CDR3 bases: TGTGCCACCAGTGATTTGCCTATGGCGGGGACGATAGGGGAGCTGTTTTTT.

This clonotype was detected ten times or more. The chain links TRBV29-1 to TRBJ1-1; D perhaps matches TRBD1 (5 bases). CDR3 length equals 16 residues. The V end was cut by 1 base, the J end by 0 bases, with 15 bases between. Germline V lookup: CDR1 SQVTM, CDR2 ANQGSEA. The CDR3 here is CSVEGRQGRMNTEAFF. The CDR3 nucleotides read TGCAGCGTTGAAGGGAGGCAGGGTCGGATGAACACTGAAGCTTTCTTT.

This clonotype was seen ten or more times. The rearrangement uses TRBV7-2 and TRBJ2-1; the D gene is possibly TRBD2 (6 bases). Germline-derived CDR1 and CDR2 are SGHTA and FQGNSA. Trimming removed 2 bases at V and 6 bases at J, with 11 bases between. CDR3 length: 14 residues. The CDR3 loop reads CASSLSVAANEQFF. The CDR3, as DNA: TGTGCCAGCAGCTTATCCGTAGCGGCCAATGAGCAGTTCTTC.

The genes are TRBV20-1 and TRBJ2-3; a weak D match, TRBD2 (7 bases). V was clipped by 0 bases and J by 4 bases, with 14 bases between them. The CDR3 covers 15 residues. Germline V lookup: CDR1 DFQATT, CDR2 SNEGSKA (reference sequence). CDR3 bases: TGCAGTGCTAGAGAGGGGGGGCGGATAGCAGATACGCAGTATTTT. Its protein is CSAREGGRIADTQYF.

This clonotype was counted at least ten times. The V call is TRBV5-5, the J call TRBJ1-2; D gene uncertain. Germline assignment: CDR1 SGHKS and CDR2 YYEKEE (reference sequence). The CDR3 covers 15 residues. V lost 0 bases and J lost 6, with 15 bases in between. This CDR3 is CASSLVSWQSNGYTF. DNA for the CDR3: TGTGCCAGCAGCTTGGTAAGCTGGCAGTCGAATGGCTACACCTTC.

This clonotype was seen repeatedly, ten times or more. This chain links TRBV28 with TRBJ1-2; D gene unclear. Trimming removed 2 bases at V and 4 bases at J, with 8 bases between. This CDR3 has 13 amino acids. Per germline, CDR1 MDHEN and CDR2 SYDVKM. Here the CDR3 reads CASSLNILYGYTF. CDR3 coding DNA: TGTGCCAGCAGTTTAAACATCCTCTATGGCTACACCTTC.

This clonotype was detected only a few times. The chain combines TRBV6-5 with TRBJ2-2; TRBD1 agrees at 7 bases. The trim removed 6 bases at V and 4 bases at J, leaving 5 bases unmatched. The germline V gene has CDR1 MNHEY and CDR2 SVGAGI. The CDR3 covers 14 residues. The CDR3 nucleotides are TGTGCCAGCAGATACAGGGGCCCCACCGGGGAGCTGTTTTTT. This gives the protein CASRYRGPTGELFF.